These T cell receptor beta chains were read from a single sample in a study of T-cell reconstitution after alpha-beta-depleted transplantation in children. TCRdb analysed the PCR reads with MiXCR anew, one entry per CDR3 protein. The table records approximately 15,000 distinct CDR3 sequences, roughly 8% of them present only once. The material sequenced was PBMCs, mostly from graft donor cells, taken 60 days after TCRalphabeta/CD19-depleted stem cell transplant. These receptor sequences come from a boy under two years old who had a stem cell transplant for Wiskott-Aldrich syndrome, so the T cells may come from the graft donor. Each CDR3 is given with its conserved first and last residue. Each record gives: D gene, clone size, V gene, J gene, CDR3 protein, CDR3 DNA. D genes are given only for firm matches. The size of a clone is reported for some rows only, either as once, few or many, or as a class for expanded clones.

D gene: TRBD1; clone size: -; V gene: TRBV7-6; J gene: TRBJ1-2; CDR3 protein: CASSSSDRGSGYTF; CDR3 DNA: TGTGCCAGCAGCTCTTCCGACAGGGGGTCTGGCTACACCTTC
D gene: -; clone size: medium-sized; V gene: TRBV9; J gene: TRBJ2-4; CDR3 protein: CASSGDGNIQYF; CDR3 DNA: TGTGCCAGCAGCGGAGACGGGAACATTCAGTACTTC
D gene: TRBD1; clone size: many; V gene: TRBV27; J gene: TRBJ1-2; CDR3 protein: CASSPGTGGEGYTF; CDR3 DNA: TGTGCCAGCAGTCCCGGGACAGGGGGCGAAGGCTACACCTTC
D gene: -; clone size: few; V gene: TRBV30; J gene: TRBJ1-2; CDR3 protein: CAWSRTYSFGYGYTF; CDR3 DNA: TGTGCCTGGAGTAGGACTTACAGTTTTGGGTATGGCTACACCTTC
D gene: TRBD1; clone size: many; V gene: TRBV4-1; J gene: TRBJ1-1; CDR3 protein: CASSHAQGAVAEAFF; CDR3 DNA: TGCGCCAGCAGCCATGCCCAGGGGGCTGTGGCTGAAGCTTTCTTT
D gene: TRBD2; clone size: many; V gene: TRBV6-1; J gene: TRBJ2-7; CDR3 protein: CASSEGLAEKYEQYF; CDR3 DNA: TGTGCCAGCAGTGAGGGACTAGCGGAGAAATACGAGCAGTACTTC
D gene: TRBD2; clone size: many; V gene: TRBV11-2; J gene: TRBJ2-4; CDR3 protein: CASSAEMRLAGSDKNIQYF; CDR3 DNA: TGTGCCAGCAGCGCAGAGATGAGACTAGCGGGATCCGACAAAAACATTCAGTACTTC
D gene: -; clone size: many; V gene: TRBV2; J gene: TRBJ2-1; CDR3 protein: CASSTVLQKRNEQFF; CDR3 DNA: TGTGCCAGCAGTACCGTCCTACAAAAACGCAATGAGCAGTTCTTC
D gene: -; clone size: many; V gene: TRBV12-3/TRBV12-4; J gene: TRBJ2-1; CDR3 protein: CASSLKGAGGYGQFF; CDR3 DNA: TGTGCCAGCAGTTTGAAGGGGGCCGGGGGGTACGGGCAGTTCTTC
D gene: TRBD2; clone size: many; V gene: TRBV24-1; J gene: TRBJ2-2; CDR3 protein: CATSDWTSGTTGELFF; CDR3 DNA: TGTGCCACCAGTGATTGGACTAGCGGGACCACCGGGGAGCTGTTTTTT
D gene: TRBD2; clone size: -; V gene: TRBV5-1; J gene: TRBJ2-7; CDR3 protein: CASSLAGLADFYEQYF; CDR3 DNA: TGCGCCAGCAGCTTGGCCGGGCTAGCGGACTTCTACGAGCAGTACTTC
D gene: TRBD1; clone size: few; V gene: TRBV28; J gene: TRBJ2-7; CDR3 protein: CASSRSGTGVVPPPYEQYF; CDR3 DNA: TGTGCCAGCAGTCGGTCCGGGACAGGGGTCGTCCCACCCCCTTACGAGCAGTACTTC
D gene: -; clone size: many; V gene: TRBV18; J gene: TRBJ2-7; CDR3 protein: CASSPAASYEQYF; CDR3 DNA: TGTGCCAGCTCCCCCGCCGCATCCTACGAGCAGTACTTC
D gene: -; clone size: many; V gene: TRBV29-1; J gene: TRBJ2-5; CDR3 protein: CSVTPQETQYF; CDR3 DNA: TGCAGCGTTACACCCCAAGAGACCCAGTACTTC
D gene: TRBD2; clone size: many; V gene: TRBV20-1; J gene: TRBJ2-5; CDR3 protein: CSAGRGGQETQYF; CDR3 DNA: TGCAGTGCAGGACGGGGGGGGCAAGAGACCCAGTACTTC